This T cell receptor beta chain was captured in a study of identical twins. The germline gives CDR1 MGHRA, CDR2 YSYEKL. Trimming removed 0 bases from V and 6 bases from J, with 10 bases in between. There are 14 residues in the CDR3. Points on this clonotype: In this CDR3 the conserved last residue, phenylalanine or tryptophan, is missing, so a read error is likely.

TCRdb reanalysed the 5' RACE reads using MiXCR and keeps one entry per CDR3 protein. The repertoire holds 420,000 or so distinct CDR3 sequences, with approximately 17% as singletons. Sequenced input: naive T cells sorted from blood. This chain uses TRBV4-1 with TRBJ2-3, with D unclear. The TCR comes from a man aged 50 or older in good health. The CDR3 sequence is CASSQDSFRDTQYL. CDR3 in DNA: TGCGCCAGCAGCCAAGATTCATTCAGGGATACGCAGTATTTA.